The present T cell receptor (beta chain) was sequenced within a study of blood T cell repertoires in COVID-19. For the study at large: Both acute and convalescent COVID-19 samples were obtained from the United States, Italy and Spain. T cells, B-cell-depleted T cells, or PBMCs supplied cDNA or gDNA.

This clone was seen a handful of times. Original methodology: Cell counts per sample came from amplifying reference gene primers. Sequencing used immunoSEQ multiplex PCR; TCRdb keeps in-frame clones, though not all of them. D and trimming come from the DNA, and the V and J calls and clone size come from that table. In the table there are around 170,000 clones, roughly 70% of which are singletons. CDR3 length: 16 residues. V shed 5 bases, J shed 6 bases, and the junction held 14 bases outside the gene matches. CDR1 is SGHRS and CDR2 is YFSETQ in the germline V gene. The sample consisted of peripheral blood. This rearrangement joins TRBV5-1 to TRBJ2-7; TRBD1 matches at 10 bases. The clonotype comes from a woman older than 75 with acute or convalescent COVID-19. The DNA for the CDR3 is TGCGCCAGCAGTATTTTAACAGGGACAGGGGCCCCCGAGCAGTACTTC. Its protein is CASSILTGTGAPEQYF.